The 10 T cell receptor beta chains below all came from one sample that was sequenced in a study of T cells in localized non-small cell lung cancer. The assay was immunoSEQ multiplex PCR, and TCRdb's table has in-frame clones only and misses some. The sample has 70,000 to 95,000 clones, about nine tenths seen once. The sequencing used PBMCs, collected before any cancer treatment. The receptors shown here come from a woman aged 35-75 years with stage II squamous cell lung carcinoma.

In DNA, the CDR3 is TGCAGCGTTCCCCAGCGGGGGGCGGGGACCGGGGAGCTGTTTTTT. Translating it yields CSVPQRGAGTGELFF. This chain joins TRBV29-1 and TRBJ2-2; 9 bases fit TRBD2. Germline V gene sequence: CDR1 SQVTM, CDR2 ANQGSEA. The CDR3 extends over 15 amino acids. Trimming cost V 5 bases and J 5 bases; bases outside gene matches: 9.

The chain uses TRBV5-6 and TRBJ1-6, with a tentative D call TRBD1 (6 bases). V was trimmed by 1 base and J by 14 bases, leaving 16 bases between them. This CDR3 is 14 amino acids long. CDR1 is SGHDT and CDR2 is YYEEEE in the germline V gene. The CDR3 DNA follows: TGTGCCAGCAGCTTGCCATCCAGGGGTATGGCCCTCCACTTT. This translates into CASSLPSRGMALHF.

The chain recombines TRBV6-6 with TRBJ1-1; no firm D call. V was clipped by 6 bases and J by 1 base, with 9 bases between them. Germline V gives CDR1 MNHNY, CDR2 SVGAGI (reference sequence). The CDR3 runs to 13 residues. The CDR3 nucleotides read TGTGCCAGCAGCATAAAGACGAACACTGAAGCTTTCTTT. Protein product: CASSIKTNTEAFF.

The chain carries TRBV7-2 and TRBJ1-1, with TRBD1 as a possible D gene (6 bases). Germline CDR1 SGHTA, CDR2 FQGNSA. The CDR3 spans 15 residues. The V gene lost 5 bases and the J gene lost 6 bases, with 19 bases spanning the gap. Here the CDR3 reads CASSLIGQPGAEAFF. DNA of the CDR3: TGTGCCAGCAGCCTAATAGGACAGCCGGGCGCTGAAGCTTTCTTT. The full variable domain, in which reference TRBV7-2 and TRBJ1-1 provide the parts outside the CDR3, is GAGVSQSPSNKVTEKGKDVELRCDPISGHTALYWYRQSLGQGLEFLIYFQGNSAPDKSGLPSDRFSAERTGGSVSTLTIQRTQQEDSAVYLCASSLIGQPGAEAFFGQGTRLTVV.

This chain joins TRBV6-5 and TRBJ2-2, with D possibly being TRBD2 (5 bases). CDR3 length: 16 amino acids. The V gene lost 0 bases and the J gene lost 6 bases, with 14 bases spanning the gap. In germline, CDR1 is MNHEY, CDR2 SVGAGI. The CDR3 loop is CASSYSQRLRPGELFF. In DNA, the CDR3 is TGTGCCAGCAGTTACTCGCAGCGGTTACGTCCCGGGGAGCTGTTTTTT.

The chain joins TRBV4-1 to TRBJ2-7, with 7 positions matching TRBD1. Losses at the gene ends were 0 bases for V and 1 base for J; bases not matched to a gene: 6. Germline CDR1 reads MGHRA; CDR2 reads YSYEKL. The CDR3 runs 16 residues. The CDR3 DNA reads TGCGCCAGCAGCCAAGATCGCCCCAGGGGGTCCTACGAGCAGTACTTC. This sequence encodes CASSQDRPRGSYEQYF.

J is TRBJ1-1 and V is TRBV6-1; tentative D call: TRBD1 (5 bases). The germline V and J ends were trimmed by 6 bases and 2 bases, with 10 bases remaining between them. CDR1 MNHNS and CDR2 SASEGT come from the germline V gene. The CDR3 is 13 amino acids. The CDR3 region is CASRRQPNTEAFF. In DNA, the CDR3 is TGTGCCAGCAGGCGACAGCCTAACACTGAAGCTTTCTTT.

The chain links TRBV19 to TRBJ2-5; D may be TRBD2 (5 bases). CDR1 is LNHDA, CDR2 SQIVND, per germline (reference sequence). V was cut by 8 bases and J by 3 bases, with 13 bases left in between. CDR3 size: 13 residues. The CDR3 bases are TGTGCCAGTGAAGACGGGGTGGAAGAGACCCAGTACTTC. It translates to CASEDGVEETQYF. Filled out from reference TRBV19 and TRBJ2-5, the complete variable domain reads DGGITQSPKYLFRKEGQNVTLSCEQNLNHDAMYWYRQDPGQGLRLIYYSQIVNDFQKGDIAEGYSVSREKKESFPLTVTSAQKNPTAFYLCASEDGVEETQYFGPGTRLLVL.

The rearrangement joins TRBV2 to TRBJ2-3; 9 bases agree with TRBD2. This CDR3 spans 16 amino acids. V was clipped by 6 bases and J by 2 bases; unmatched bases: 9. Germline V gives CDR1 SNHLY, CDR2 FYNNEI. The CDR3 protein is CASRGNSGGHTDTQYF. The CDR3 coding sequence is TGTGCCAGCAGGGGGAATAGCGGGGGTCACACAGATACGCAGTATTTT.

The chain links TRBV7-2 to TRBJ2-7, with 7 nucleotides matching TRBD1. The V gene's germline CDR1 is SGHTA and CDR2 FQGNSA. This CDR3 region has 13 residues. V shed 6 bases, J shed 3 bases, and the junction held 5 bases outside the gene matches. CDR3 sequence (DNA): TGTGCCAGCAGAGCTACAGGGGTCTACGAGCAGTACTTC. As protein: CASRATGVYEQYF.